Here is one TCR beta chain with its context. Its specificity is unknown. The data stem from a study of T-cell reconstitution after alpha-beta-depleted transplantation in children. Whole-study findings and limits: At the one-year point after transplant, T-cell counts and TCRbeta diversity were found to come mostly from T cells that had been newly produced. Some patients owed their high day-60 TCRbeta diversity to surviving recipient T cells and thymic progenitors.

Construction of the TCRbeta library involved unique molecular identifiers. Via MiXCR, TCRdb re-called the PCR reads, giving one row per CDR3 protein. The sample consists of about 980,000 distinct CDR3 sequences, 25% to 30% of them appearing once. The receptor's source is a boy in the first two years of life who had a stem cell transplant for SCID, so the T cells may come from the graft donor. Source: PBMCs, mostly from graft donor cells, taken 360 days after TCRalphabeta/CD19-depleted stem cell transplant.

In DNA form, the CDR3 reads TGTGCCAGCAGTGTCTGGGGGACTGGGGCTGAAGCTTTCTTT. It encodes CASSVWGTGAEAFF. The rearrangement uses TRBV2 and TRBJ1-1; tentatively, D is TRBD1 (5 bases). Per germline, CDR1 SNHLY and CDR2 FYNNEI. The CDR3 has 14 residues. V dropped 4 bases and J dropped 6 bases, with 15 bases sitting between them.